Following are 29 T cell receptor beta chains from one sample sequenced in a study of T-cell reconstitution after alpha-beta-depleted transplantation in children. Unique molecular identifiers were used to barcode this TCRbeta library. One entry per CDR3 protein results from TCRdb running MiXCR on the PCR reads. The sample includes around 180,000 distinct CDR3 sequences, 11% seen only once; the top ten take roughly 13%. The sequenced sample was PBMCs, obtained before TCRalphabeta/CD19-depleted stem cell transplant. Receptors were obtained from a boy aged 2 to 10 with acute myeloid leukemia, due to receive a stem cell transplant.

Many counts were recorded for this clonotype. The chain couples TRBV2 to TRBJ2-3, with 8 nucleotides matching TRBD2. The CDR3 loop spans 13 amino acids. V was clipped by 7 bases and J by 6 bases; unmatched bases: 6. Per germline, CDR1 SNHLY and CDR2 FYNNEI. In nucleotides, the CDR3 is TGTGCCAGCATGAGCGGGAGCATTGATACGCAGTATTTT. Its protein product is CASMSGSIDTQYF.

This clonotype showed up many times. The chain links TRBV6-5 to TRBJ2-6; D call uncertain. This CDR3 is built from 15 residues. Between the trimmed V and J ends, which lost 2 bases and 4 bases, there was a span of 9 bases. Germline V lookup: CDR1 MNHEY, CDR2 SVGAGI. In nucleotides, the CDR3 is TGTGCCAGCAGTTACGGTCCCCCGGGGGCCAACGTCCTGACTTTC. This translates into CASSYGPPGANVLTF.

The genes are TRBV10-3 and TRBJ1-6; TRBD1 aligns across 7 bases. Germline loops: CDR1 ENHRY, CDR2 SYGVKD. V shed 6 bases and J 5 bases; nucleotides not matched to a gene: 1. The CDR3 runs 13 residues. The CDR3 reads CAIRGTDNSPLHF. The DNA of the CDR3 is TGTGCCATCAGAGGGACAGATAATTCACCCCTCCACTTT.

At least ten counts were recorded for this clonotype. The V and J genes are TRBV7-9 and TRBJ1-3, with 8 bases matching TRBD1. V lost 2 bases to trimming and J lost 3 bases; unmatched junction nucleotides: 6. The CDR3 length is 16 residues. CDR1 SEHNR and CDR2 FQNEAQ come from the germline V gene (reference sequence). The CDR3 is CASSLIGQGFGNTIYF. The CDR3 DNA is TGTGCCAGCAGCTTAATAGGACAGGGTTTTGGAAACACCATATATTTT.

In this sample, this clonotype turned up many times. This chain connects TRBV12-3 or TRBV12-4 to TRBJ2-4; possible D gene TRBD2, 6 bases. The CDR3 extends over 16 amino acids. The V end lost 6 bases, the J end lost 0 bases, and 15 bases lay between the germline ends. The CDR3 region has the DNA TGTGCCAGCAGGCCGCGGGACGGACTAGCCAAAAACATTCAGTACTTC. This translates into CASRPRDGLAKNIQYF.

This clonotype was found many times. The chain employs TRBV7-2 and TRBJ1-3, with D hard to call. The germline V gene encodes CDR1 SGHTA and CDR2 FQGNSA. V lost 4 bases, J lost 4 bases, and 11 bases lay in between. This CDR3 is built from 14 residues. The CDR3 reads CASSYQASGNTIYF. CDR3 DNA sequence: TGTGCCAGCAGCTATCAGGCGTCCGGAAACACCATATATTTT.

This clonotype was observed at least ten times. The rearrangement uses TRBV4-1 and TRBJ2-2, with D perhaps TRBD2 (6 bases). Germline-derived CDR1 and CDR2 are MGHRA and YSYEKL. This CDR3 is 16 amino acids long. The V and J ends lost 3 bases and 4 bases respectively, with 15 bases between them. For the CDR3, the DNA is TGCGCCAGCAGCCACCCCGGGACTCGGCGCACCGGGGAGCTGTTTTTT. It codes for CASSHPGTRRTGELFF.

The table lists this clonotype with many counts. The rearrangement uses TRBV5-1 and TRBJ2-7, with TRBD1 identical over 7 bases. Trimming cost V 4 bases and J 0 bases; bases outside gene matches: 10. Germline lookup yields CDR1 SGHRS and CDR2 YFSETQ. CDR3 length equals 16 residues. The CDR3 region has the DNA TGCGCCAGCAGCAAAGGGACAGACCACCTCTCCTACGAGCAGTACTTC. This sequence encodes CASSKGTDHLSYEQYF.

This clonotype was picked up many times. V and J are TRBV19 and TRBJ2-3; D call uncertain. The CDR3 is made up of 15 amino acids. The V end lost 4 bases, the J end lost 5 bases, and 16 bases lay between the germline ends. Germline lookup yields CDR1 LNHDA and CDR2 SQIVND (reference sequence). CDR3: CASSKVGTTGDTQYF. The CDR3, as DNA: TGTGCCAGTAGTAAGGTCGGTACGACGGGAGATACGCAGTATTTT.

The sample holds one count of this clonotype. V gene TRBV5-6 combines with J gene TRBJ2-3, with D possibly being TRBD1 (6 bases). In germline, CDR1 is SGHDT, CDR2 YYEEEE. The CDR3 consists of 14 residues. V lost 1 base, J lost 5 bases, and 11 bases lay in between. CDR3 bases: TGTGCCAGCAGCTTGAGGACAGCGCAAGATACGCAGTATTTT. This codes for CASSLRTAQDTQYF.

This clonotype was picked up many times. This chain connects TRBV2 to TRBJ2-1; D unresolved. Trimming stripped 4 bases from V and 6 bases from J, with 4 bases between. CDR1 and CDR2 from the germline V gene are SNHLY and FYNNEI. There are 11 residues in the CDR3. The CDR3 DNA sequence: TGTGCCAGCAGTGGCCCCAATGAGCAGTTCTTC. As protein: CASSGPNEQFF.

This clonotype was seen ten or more times. V usage is TRBV5-1 and J usage is TRBJ1-4; D remains ambiguous. Looked up from germline, CDR1 is SGHRS and CDR2 is YFSETQ. Trimming took 0 bases from V and 8 from J, leaving 8 bases between them. The CDR3 sequence is 13 residues long. The CDR3 DNA sequence: TGCGCCAGCAGCTTGGGCACGTGGGAAAAACTGTTTTTT. Amino acid sequence: CASSLGTWEKLFF. Variable domain in full (rest from reference TRBV5-1 and TRBJ1-4): KAGVTQTPRYLIKTRGQQVTLSCSPISGHRSVSWYQQTPGQGLQFLFEYFSETQRNKGNFPGRFSGRQFSNSRSEMNVSTLELGDSALYLCASSLGTWEKLFFGSGTQLSVL.

This clonotype was counted many times. V and J are TRBV20-1 and TRBJ2-3; TRBD1 might be the D (5 bases). The CDR3 totals 14 residues. Germline V gives CDR1 DFQATT, CDR2 SNEGSKA (reference sequence). The ends were cut back, 4 bases at V and 5 bases at J, with 16 bases in the middle. The CDR3 DNA reads TGCAGTGCTACAAAAGGGGCGTCCATAGATACGCAGTATTTT. Encoded protein: CSATKGASIDTQYF.

This clonotype has a count of ten or more. This chain links TRBV5-5 with TRBJ1-1; D may be TRBD1 (5 bases). Germline V gene sequence: CDR1 SGHKS, CDR2 YYEKEE (reference sequence). Trimming took off 4 bases at V and 0 bases at J, with 13 bases between the two ends. The CDR3 totals 15 residues. The CDR3 loop reads CASSPLGAMNTEAFF. The CDR3 bases are TGTGCCAGCAGCCCTTTAGGGGCTATGAACACTGAAGCTTTCTTT.

Details on this clonotype: With a much larger clone just one base away, this may be a read error. V and J are TRBV20-1 and TRBJ2-1; tentative D call: TRBD2 (5 bases). This CDR3 is built from 19 residues. The germline V gene has CDR1 DFQATT and CDR2 SNEGSKA (reference sequence). The CDR3 DNA reads as TGCAGTGCGGAAAAGCGGCCCCTCGTTCGGATTGGCTCCTACAATGAGCATTTCTTC. Its translation: CSAEKRPLVRIGSYNEHFF.

This clonotype came up many times. The V and J genes are TRBV4-2 and TRBJ2-2, with a weak D call TRBD2 (7 bases). V lost 1 base and J 4 bases, leaving 13 bases between the germline ends. The CDR3 runs 16 residues. The germline CDR1 and CDR2 sequences are LGHNA and YNFKEQ. CDR3 sequence (DNA): TGTGCCAGCAGCCAAGGCGGGGGCGTTGGCACCGGGGAGCTGTTTTTT. Residues: CASSQGGGVGTGELFF.

This clonotype occurred many times. The V gene is TRBV19, the J gene TRBJ1-2; D gene uncertain. The CDR3 runs 10 residues. The ends were cut back, 5 bases at V and 8 bases at J, with 6 bases in the middle. Germline values: CDR1 LNHDA, CDR2 SQIVND (reference sequence). The chain's CDR3 is CASSGRGYTF. CDR3 bases: TGTGCCAGTAGTGGTAGAGGCTACACCTTC.

This clonotype was recorded at least ten times. This chain joins TRBV7-9 and TRBJ1-2, with D perhaps matching TRBD1 (5 bases). V was pared by 1 base and J by 6 bases, with 9 bases between. Germline loops: CDR1 SEHNR, CDR2 FQNEAQ (reference sequence). The CDR3 sequence is 13 residues long. CDR3 loop: CASSLGSRDGYTF. The CDR3, as DNA: TGTGCCAGCAGCTTAGGAAGCAGGGATGGCTACACCTTC.

This clonotype has just a few counts. The chain links TRBV18 to TRBJ2-1; maybe TRBD1 (5 bases). CDR1 is KGHSH and CDR2 is LQKENI in the germline V gene. This CDR3 comprises 15 residues. V was pared by 2 bases and J by 3 bases, with 11 bases between. Here the CDR3 DNA reads TGTGCCAGCTCACCAAGTTTAGGGGACTACAATGAGCAGTTCTTC. Its translation: CASSPSLGDYNEQFF.

This clonotype was counted many times. The gene calls are TRBV5-1 and TRBJ2-1; TRBD2 aligns across 11 bases. The CDR3 spans 15 residues. Germline V gives CDR1 SGHRS, CDR2 YFSETQ. The V segment lost 4 bases and the J segment 10 bases; nucleotides outside the gene matches: 10. CDR3 region: CASSQTSGDLGEQFF. As DNA, the CDR3 is TGCGCCAGCAGCCAGACTAGCGGGGACCTCGGGGAGCAGTTCTTC.

On this clonotype itself: Since a much larger clone is just one base distant, this may be a read error. The chain employs TRBV3-1 and TRBJ2-3; tentative D call: TRBD2 (6 bases). Germline-derived CDR1 and CDR2 are LGHDT and YNNKEL (reference sequence). The CDR3 spans 17 residues. The V end lost 4 bases, the J end lost 1 base, and 18 bases lay between the germline ends. CDR3 amino acids: CASSPHLRGDCTDTQYF. The CDR3 nucleotides read TGTGCCAGCAGCCCCCACCTGCGGGGAGACTGCACAGATACGCAGTATTTT.

This clonotype occurred many times. The chain recombines TRBV4-1 with TRBJ2-1; maybe TRBD2 (6 bases). V was pared by 3 bases and J by 7 bases, with 7 bases between. CDR3 size: 12 residues. In germline, CDR1 is MGHRA, CDR2 YSYEKL. CDR3 region: CASSQDYNEQFF. DNA of the CDR3: TGCGCCAGCAGCCAGGACTATAATGAGCAGTTCTTC.

There are a few counts of this clonotype. V usage is TRBV6-1 and J usage is TRBJ2-7, with 10 positions matching TRBD1. CDR3 length: 14 residues. Germline CDR1 reads MNHNS; CDR2 reads SASEGT. The trim removed 6 bases at V and 6 bases at J, leaving 8 bases unmatched. The CDR3, as DNA: TGTGCCAGCAGCCTAGCCGGGACAGGGGCCGAGCAGTACTTC. Residues: CASSLAGTGAEQYF.

This clonotype appeared a few times. This rearrangement joins TRBV6-1 to TRBJ2-2; D possibly corresponds to TRBD2 (7 bases). Trimming removed 6 bases at V and 0 bases at J, with 20 bases between. Germline lookup yields CDR1 MNHNS and CDR2 SASEGT. The CDR3 sequence is 18 residues long. CDR3 sequence reads: CASRGGGSVGTNTGELFF. Here the CDR3 DNA reads TGTGCCAGCAGGGGGGGGGGCAGTGTGGGAACGAACACCGGGGAGCTGTTTTTT.

In this sample, this clonotype turned up many times. The chain carries TRBV20-1 and TRBJ2-3; the D is unclear. CDR3 length equals 14 residues. The germline CDR1 and CDR2 sequences are DFQATT and SNEGSKA (reference sequence). V was pared by 6 bases and J by 2 bases, with 15 bases between. The CDR3 region is CSAYKRTLTDTQYF. CDR3 bases: TGCAGTGCATACAAAAGAACCCTCACAGATACGCAGTATTTT.

Ten or more counts support this clonotype. The chain employs TRBV29-1 and TRBJ2-5, with no clear D. This CDR3 has 13 amino acids. The V and J ends lost 6 bases and 0 bases respectively, with 11 bases between them. Germline V gene sequence: CDR1 SQVTM, CDR2 ANQGSEA. CDR3 region: CSVRVGYQETQYF. CDR3 nucleotide sequence: TGCAGCGTCCGTGTGGGTTACCAAGAGACCCAGTACTTC.

In the case of this clonotype: Possible read error: a much larger clone is one base away. The rearrangement joins TRBV3-1 to TRBJ1-1; D remains unclear. CDR3 length: 18 amino acids. In germline, CDR1 is LGHDT, CDR2 YNNKEL (reference sequence). CDR3 protein: CATSQDFRAAVQPAEAFF. DNA for the CDR3: TGTGCCACCAGCCAAGATTTCCGCGCCGCGGTGCAGCCCGCTGAAGCTTTCTTT.

This clonotype was seen ten or more times. V gene TRBV6-1 combines with J gene TRBJ1-1, with D uncertain. The CDR3 contains 14 residues. In germline, CDR1 is MNHNS, CDR2 SASEGT. The V end lost 4 bases, the J end lost 0 bases, and 9 bases lay between the germline ends. The chain's CDR3 is CASSVRTVNTEAFF. In DNA, the CDR3 is TGTGCCAGCAGTGTCCGGACGGTGAACACTGAAGCTTTCTTT.

The chain carries TRBV5-4 and TRBJ2-5; 7 nucleotides agree with TRBD2. V lost 4 bases, J lost 7 bases, and 10 bases stayed unmatched. This CDR3 spans 14 amino acids. CDR1 and CDR2 (germline): SGHNT, YYREEE (reference sequence). For the CDR3, the DNA is TGTGCCAGCAGCGCCGGGACGGGGGAGGGGACCCAGTACTTC. This gives the protein CASSAGTGEGTQYF.